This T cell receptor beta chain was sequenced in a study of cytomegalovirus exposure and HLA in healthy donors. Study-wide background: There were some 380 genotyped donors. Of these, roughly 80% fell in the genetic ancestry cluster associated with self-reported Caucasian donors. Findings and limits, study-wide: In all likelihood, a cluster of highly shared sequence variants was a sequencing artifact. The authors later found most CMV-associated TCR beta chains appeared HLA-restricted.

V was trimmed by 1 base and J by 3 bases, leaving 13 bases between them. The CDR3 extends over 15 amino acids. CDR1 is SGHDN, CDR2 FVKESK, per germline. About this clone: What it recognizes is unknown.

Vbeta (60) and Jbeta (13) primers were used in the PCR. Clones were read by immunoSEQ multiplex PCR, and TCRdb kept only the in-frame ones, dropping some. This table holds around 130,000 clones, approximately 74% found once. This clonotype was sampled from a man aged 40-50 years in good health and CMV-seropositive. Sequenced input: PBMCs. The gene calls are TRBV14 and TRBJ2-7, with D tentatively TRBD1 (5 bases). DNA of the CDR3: TGTGCCAGCAGCCAAGGATTAAGGGGCGGCTACGAGCAGTACTTC. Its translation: CASSQGLRGGYEQYF.